What follows are 2 T cell receptor beta chains derived from one specimen sequenced in a study of T cells in Graves' hyperthyroidism and ophthalmopathy. Amplification of TCR beta CDR3 regions was performed using RNA transcripts as template. HTBI primers were the set used in a first-round RT-PCR of the TCR CDR3. TCRdb re-analysed the multiplex PCR reads in MiXCR, keeping a single row per CDR3 protein. The table lists 560,000 or so distinct CDR3 sequences, 20% of them singletons. The sample taken for sequencing was blood. The receptors derive from a man in his forties with Graves' ophthalmopathy.

This clonotype was found a few times. The chain links TRBV6-1 to TRBJ2-4, with TRBD2 identical over 14 bases. V was clipped by 6 bases and J by 0 bases; unmatched bases: 7. The length of the CDR3 is 18 residues. CDR1 and CDR2 (germline): MNHNS, SASEGT. The CDR3 nucleotides are TGTGCCAGCAGACTCCCGGGACTAGCGGGGGTAGCCAAAAACATTCAGTACTTC. Its translation is CASRLPGLAGVAKNIQYF.

This clonotype was detected a few times. The V call is TRBV6-2 or TRBV6-3, the J call TRBJ2-1; D is tentatively TRBD1 or TRBD2 (6 bases each). Germline CDR1 reads MNHEY; CDR2 reads SVGEGT. The CDR3 is 18 amino acids. Trimming stripped 8 bases from V and 3 bases from J, with 26 bases between. CDR3 protein: CASHRWASAGDIYNEQFF. CDR3 bases: TGTGCCAGCCACAGGTGGGCTAGCGCTGGGGACATCTACAATGAGCAGTTCTTC.